This T cell receptor (beta chain) emerged from a study of graft-versus-host responses after intestinal transplantation. About the research overall: Tacrolimus and steroids were given for two to four years to all recipients after anti-thymocyte globulin induction.

This clone has just a few counts. Its cognate antigen is unknown. Measured with immunoSEQ multiplex PCR; TCRdb has only the in-frame clones, and not every one. The sample holds 86,000 or so clones; about 90% are singletons and the top ten take roughly 6%. V shed 1 base and J shed 1 base, with 4 bases lying between them. Germline V gene sequence: CDR1 SGHAT, CDR2 FQNNGV. The CDR3 is 13 residues long. The chain uses TRBV11-2 and TRBJ1-1; D gene ambiguous. The sample here was unstimulated CD8+ T cells sorted from spleen or lymph node cells, taken before intestinal transplant. The sequence derives from a human donor who received an intestinal transplant. The CDR3 region has the DNA TGTGCCAGCAGCTTAGGTGGGAACACTGAAGCTTTCTTT. This codes for CASSLGGNTEAFF.